This TCR beta chain was recorded in a study of cytomegalovirus exposure and HLA in healthy donors. Use of 60 Vbeta and 13 Jbeta primers characterized the PCR. Data came from immunoSEQ multiplex PCR; TCRdb stores just in-frame clones and leaves some out. This sample carries 85,000 to 100,000 clones, over 70% of them seen once, and the ten largest clones take 4.5% to 5.5%. Per the germline V gene, CDR1 is KGHSH and CDR2 is LQKENI. Trimming left V 5 bases short and J 5 bases short, with 14 bases between. CDR3 size: 14 residues. The sequenced material came from PBMCs. The sequence came from a woman in her thirties or forties in good health and CMV-seronegative. The rearrangement links TRBV18 to TRBJ2-3, with a possible D match to TRBD2 (6 bases). This chain's CDR3 is CASSGGRKEDTQYF. As DNA, the CDR3 is TGTGCCAGCTCAGGAGGGAGGAAGGAAGATACGCAGTATTTT.